This section outlines one TCR beta chain sequence together with its context. Germline values: CDR1 MNHEY, CDR2 SMNVEV (reference sequence). CDR3 size: 15 residues. V lost 3 bases to trimming and J lost 2 bases; unmatched junction nucleotides: 5. The data were taken from a study of T-cell reconstitution after alpha-beta-depleted transplantation in children. A TCRbeta library incorporating unique molecular identifiers was prepared. One entry per CDR3 protein results from TCRdb running MiXCR on the PCR reads. Altogether about 980,000 distinct CDR3 sequences are present, about 31% being singletons, with the ten largest covering roughly 27%.

The sequence was collected from a boy younger than two who had a stem cell transplant for SCID, so the T cells may come from the graft donor. The source was PBMCs, mostly from graft donor cells, collected 360 days after TCRalphabeta/CD19-depleted stem cell transplant. The genes are TRBV27 and TRBJ2-3; 7 nucleotides match TRBD2. The CDR3 sequence: CASSFWEGSTDTQYF. The CDR3 DNA follows: TGTGCCAGCAGTTTCTGGGAGGGGTCCACAGATACGCAGTATTTT.